This T cell receptor (beta chain) was sequenced for a study of beta chain features in type 1 diabetes. Reverse transcribing all isolated RNA meant expressed TCRB transcripts were sequenced. Clones were read by immunoSEQ multiplex PCR, and TCRdb kept only the in-frame ones, dropping some. The table shows hundreds of thousands of clones, with about 30% occurring only once. Germline loops: CDR1 DFQATT, CDR2 SNEGSKA (reference sequence). Trimming stripped 5 bases from V and 7 bases from J, with 9 bases between. The CDR3 has 10 amino acids. This TCR was recovered from a young man in good health. The sequenced sample consisted of naive CD4+ T cells from blood. V gene TRBV20-1 combines with J gene TRBJ2-7, with no clear D. The DNA for the CDR3 is TGCAGTGCTCTTTTAGAAGAGCAGTACTTC. Translated, it gives CSALLEEQYF.